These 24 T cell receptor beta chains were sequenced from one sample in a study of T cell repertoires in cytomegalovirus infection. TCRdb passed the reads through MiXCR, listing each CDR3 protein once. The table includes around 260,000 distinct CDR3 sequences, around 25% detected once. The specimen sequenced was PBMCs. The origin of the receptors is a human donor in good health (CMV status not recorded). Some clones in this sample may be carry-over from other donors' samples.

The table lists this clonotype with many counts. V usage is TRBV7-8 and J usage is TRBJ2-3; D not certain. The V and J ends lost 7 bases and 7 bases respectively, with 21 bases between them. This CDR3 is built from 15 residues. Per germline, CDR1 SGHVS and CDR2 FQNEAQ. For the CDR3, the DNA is TGTGCCAGCACCCTCATCGGCCTCTCCTTAAATACGCAGTATTTT. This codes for CASTLIGLSLNTQYF.

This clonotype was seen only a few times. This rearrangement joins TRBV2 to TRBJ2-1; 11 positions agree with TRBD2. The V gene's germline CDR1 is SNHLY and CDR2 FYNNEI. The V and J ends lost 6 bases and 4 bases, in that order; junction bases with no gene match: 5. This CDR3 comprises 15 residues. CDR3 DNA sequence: TGTGCCAGCAGAGTCCTAGCGGGGGGATACAATGAGCAGTTCTTC. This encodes CASRVLAGGYNEQFF.

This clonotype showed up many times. DNA for the CDR3: TGTGCCAGCAGCATAGGACTGTACACCGGGGAGCTGTTTTTT. Its protein product is CASSIGLYTGELFF. The rearrangement links TRBV7-2 to TRBJ2-2, with a possible D match to TRBD2 (5 bases). Germline V gene data show CDR1 as SGHTA and CDR2 as FQGNSA. V lost 5 bases, J lost 3 bases, and 10 bases lay in between. This CDR3 region has 14 residues.

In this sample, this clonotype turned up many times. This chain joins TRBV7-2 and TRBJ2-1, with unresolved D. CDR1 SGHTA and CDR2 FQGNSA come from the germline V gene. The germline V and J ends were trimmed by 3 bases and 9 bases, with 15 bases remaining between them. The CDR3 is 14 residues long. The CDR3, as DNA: TGTGCCAGCAGCTTCTCTTTGCGGTCCGGTGAGCAGTTCTTC. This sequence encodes CASSFSLRSGEQFF.

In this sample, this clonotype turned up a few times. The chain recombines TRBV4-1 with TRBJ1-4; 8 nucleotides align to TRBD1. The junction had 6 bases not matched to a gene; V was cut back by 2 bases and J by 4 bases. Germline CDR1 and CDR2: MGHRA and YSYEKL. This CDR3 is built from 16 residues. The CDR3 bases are TGCGCCAGCAGCCAACCAGGACAGGGAAATAATGAAAAACTGTTTTTT. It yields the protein CASSQPGQGNNEKLFF.

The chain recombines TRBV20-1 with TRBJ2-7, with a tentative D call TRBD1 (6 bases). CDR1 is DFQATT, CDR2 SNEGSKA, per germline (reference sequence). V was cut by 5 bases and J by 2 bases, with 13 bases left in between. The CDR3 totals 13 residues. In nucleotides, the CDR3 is TGCAGTGCTTTAACAGGGAGCCCCTACGAGCAGTACTTC. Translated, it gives CSALTGSPYEQYF.

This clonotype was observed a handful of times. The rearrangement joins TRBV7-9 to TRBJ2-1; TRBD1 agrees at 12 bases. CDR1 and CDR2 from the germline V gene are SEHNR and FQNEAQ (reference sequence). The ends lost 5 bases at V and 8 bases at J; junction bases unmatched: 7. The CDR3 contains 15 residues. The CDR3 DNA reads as TGTGCCAGCAGCACCGGGACAGGGGGCACAGATGAGCAGTTCTTC. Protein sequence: CASSTGTGGTDEQFF.

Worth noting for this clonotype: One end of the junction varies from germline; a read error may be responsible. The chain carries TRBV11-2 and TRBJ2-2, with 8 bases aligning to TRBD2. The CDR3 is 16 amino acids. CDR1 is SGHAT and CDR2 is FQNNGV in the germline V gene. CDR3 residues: CASSLFWDPSGGELVF. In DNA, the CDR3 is TGTGCCAGCAGCTTATTTTGGGACCCCTCGGGGGGGGAGCTGGTTTTT. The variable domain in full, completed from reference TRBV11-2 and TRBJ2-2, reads EAGVAQSPRYKIIEKRQSVAFWCNPISGHATLYWYQQILGQGPKLLIQFQNNGVVDDSQLPKDRFSAERLKGVDSTLKIQPAKLEDSAVYLCASSLFWDPSGGELVFGEGSRLTVL.

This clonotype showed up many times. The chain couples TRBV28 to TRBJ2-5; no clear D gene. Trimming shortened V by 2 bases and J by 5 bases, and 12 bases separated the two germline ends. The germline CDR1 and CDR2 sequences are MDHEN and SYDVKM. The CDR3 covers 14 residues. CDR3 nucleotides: TGTGCCAGCAGTTTAGTAGGCCTCCCGGAGACCCAGTACTTC. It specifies CASSLVGLPETQYF. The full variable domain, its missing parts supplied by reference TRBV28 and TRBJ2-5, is DVKVTQSSRYLVKRTGEKVFLECVQDMDHENMFWYRQDPGLGLRLIYFSYDVKMKEKGDIPEGYSVSREKKERFSLILESASTNQTSMYLCASSLVGLPETQYFGPGTRLLVL.

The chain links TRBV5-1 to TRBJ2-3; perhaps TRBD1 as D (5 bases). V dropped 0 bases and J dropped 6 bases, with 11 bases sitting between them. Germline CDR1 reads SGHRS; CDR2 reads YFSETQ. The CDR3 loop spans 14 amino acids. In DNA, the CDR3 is TGCGCCAGCAGCTTGGTCCCAGGGTCCGATACGCAGTATTTT. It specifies CASSLVPGSDTQYF.

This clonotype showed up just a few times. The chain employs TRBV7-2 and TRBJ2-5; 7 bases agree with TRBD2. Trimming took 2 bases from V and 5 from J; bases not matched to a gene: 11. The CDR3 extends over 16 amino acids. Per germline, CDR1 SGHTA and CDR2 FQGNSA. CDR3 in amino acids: CASSLSGDASSETQYF. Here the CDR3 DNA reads TGTGCCAGCAGCTTAAGCGGGGACGCCTCCAGTGAGACCCAGTACTTC.

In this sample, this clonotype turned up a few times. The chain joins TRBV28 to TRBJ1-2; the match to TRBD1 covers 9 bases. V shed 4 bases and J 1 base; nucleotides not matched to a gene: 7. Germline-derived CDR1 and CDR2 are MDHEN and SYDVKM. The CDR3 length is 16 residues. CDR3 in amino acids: CASSSPYRGLNYGYTF. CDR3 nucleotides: TGTGCCAGCAGTTCACCTTACAGGGGGCTTAACTATGGCTACACCTTC.

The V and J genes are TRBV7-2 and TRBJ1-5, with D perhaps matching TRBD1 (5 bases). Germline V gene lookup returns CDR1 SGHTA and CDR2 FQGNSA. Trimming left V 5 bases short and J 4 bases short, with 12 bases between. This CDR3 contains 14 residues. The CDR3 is CASSTSRVNQPQHF. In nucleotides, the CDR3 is TGTGCCAGCAGCACTAGCAGGGTTAATCAGCCCCAGCATTTT.

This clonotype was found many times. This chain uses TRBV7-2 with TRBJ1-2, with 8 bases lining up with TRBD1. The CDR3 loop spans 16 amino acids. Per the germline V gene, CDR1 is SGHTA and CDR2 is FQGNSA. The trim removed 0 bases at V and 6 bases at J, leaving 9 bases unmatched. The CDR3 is CASSLASRQGAHGYTF. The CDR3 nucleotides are TGTGCCAGCAGCTTAGCCTCTCGGCAGGGGGCGCATGGCTACACCTTC.

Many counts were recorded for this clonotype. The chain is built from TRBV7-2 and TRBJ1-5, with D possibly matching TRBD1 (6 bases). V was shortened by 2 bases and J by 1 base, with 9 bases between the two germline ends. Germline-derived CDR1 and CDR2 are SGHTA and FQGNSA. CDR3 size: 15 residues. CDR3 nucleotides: TGTGCCAGCAGCTTACGGGGGGGCAGCAATCAGCCCCAGCATTTT. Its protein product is CASSLRGGSNQPQHF.

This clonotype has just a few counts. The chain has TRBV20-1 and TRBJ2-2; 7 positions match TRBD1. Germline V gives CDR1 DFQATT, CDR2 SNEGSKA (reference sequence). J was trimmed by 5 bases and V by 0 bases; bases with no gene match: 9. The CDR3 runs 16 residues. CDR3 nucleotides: TGCAGTGCTAGAGATCGGTTGACAGGGAGTACCGGGGAGCTGTTTTTT. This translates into CSARDRLTGSTGELFF.

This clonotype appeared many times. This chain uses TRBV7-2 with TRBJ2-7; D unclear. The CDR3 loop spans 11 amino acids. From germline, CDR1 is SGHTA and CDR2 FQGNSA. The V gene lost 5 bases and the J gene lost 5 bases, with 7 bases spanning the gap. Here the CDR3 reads CASSRMNEQYF. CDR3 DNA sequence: TGTGCCAGCAGCCGGATGAACGAGCAGTACTTC.

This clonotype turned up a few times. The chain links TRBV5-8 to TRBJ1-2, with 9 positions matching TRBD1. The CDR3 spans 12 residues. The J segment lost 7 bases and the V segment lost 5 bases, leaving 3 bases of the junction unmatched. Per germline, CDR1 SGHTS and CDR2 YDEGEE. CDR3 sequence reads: CASRRDRAGYTF. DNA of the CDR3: TGTGCCAGCAGACGGGACAGGGCTGGCTACACCTTC.

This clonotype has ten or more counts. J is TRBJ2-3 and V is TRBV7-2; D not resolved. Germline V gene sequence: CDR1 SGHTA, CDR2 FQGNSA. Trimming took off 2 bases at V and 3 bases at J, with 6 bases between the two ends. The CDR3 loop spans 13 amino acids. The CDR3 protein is CASSLTGTDTQYF. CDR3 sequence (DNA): TGTGCCAGCAGCTTAACTGGGACAGATACGCAGTATTTT.

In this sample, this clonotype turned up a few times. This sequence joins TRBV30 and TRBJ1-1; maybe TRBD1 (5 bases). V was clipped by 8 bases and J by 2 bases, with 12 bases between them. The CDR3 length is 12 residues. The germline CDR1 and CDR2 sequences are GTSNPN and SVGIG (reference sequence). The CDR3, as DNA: TGTGCCCTAAAGGGGAGTAACACTGAAGCTTTCTTT. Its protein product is CALKGSNTEAFF.

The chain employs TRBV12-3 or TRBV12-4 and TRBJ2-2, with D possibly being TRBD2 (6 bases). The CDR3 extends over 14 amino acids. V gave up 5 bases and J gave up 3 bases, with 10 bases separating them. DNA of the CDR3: TGTGCCAGCAGTGCGGGGACGGACACCGGGGAGCTGTTTTTT. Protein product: CASSAGTDTGELFF.

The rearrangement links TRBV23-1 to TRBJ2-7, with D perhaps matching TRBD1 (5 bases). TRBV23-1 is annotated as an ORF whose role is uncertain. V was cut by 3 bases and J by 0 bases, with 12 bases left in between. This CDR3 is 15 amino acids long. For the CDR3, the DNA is TGCGCCAGCAGTCACCCGGACAACGACTCCTACGAGCAGTACTTC. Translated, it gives CASSHPDNDSYEQYF.

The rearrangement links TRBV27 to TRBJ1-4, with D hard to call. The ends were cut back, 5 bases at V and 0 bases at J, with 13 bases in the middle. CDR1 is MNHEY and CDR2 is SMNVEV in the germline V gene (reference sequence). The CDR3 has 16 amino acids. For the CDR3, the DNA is TGTGCCAGCAGTCCTCGTCGGACTACAACTAATGAAAAACTGTTTTTT. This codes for CASSPRRTTTNEKLFF.

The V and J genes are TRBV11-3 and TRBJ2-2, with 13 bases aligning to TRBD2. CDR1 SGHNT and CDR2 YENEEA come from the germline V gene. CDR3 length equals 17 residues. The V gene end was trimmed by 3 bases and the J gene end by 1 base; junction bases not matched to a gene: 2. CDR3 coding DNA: TGTGCCAGCAGCTTCCGACTAGCGGGAGGGAACACCGGGGAGCTGTTTTTT. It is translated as CASSFRLAGGNTGELFF.